The rows below give T cell receptor beta chains drawn from one sample of a study of blood T cell repertoires in COVID-19. Sequencing used immunoSEQ multiplex PCR; TCRdb keeps in-frame clones, though not all of them. The sample includes around 90,000 clones, 80% seen only once; the top ten take under 20%. The sample taken for sequencing was peripheral blood. These receptors originate from a human donor in a cohort sampled during active COVID-19. Both conserved end residues are part of each CDR3. D genes are given only for firm matches. Part of the rows lack a size; the others show once, few, many or a class for expanded clones.

clone_size	v_call	d_call	j_call	cdr3_nt	cdr3_aa
few	TRBV7-9	TRBD1	TRBJ1-1	TGTGCCAGCAGCCGTTCAGACAGGGTTGACACTGAAGCTTTCTTT	CASSRSDRVDTEAFF
-	TRBV4-1	TRBD2	TRBJ2-1	TGCGCCAGTTTAGCGGGAGAGAGTCCCAATGAGCAGTTCTTC	CASLAGESPNEQFF
-	TRBV2	TRBD2	TRBJ2-7	TGTGCCAGCAGGGAACCGGGACTAGCGGGAGGACTCTCCTACGAGCAGTACTTC	CASREPGLAGGLSYEQYF
-	TRBV2	TRBD1	TRBJ2-7	TGTGCCAGCAGTGCCGGGACAGGGGCCGACGAGCAGTACTTC	CASSAGTGADEQYF
-	TRBV5-5	-	TRBJ2-7	TGTGCCAGCAGCCAACAACCCCGCTGGCAGTACTTC	CASSQQPRWQYF
-	TRBV19	-	TRBJ2-6	TGTGCCAGTAGTATCGCGGGCGGTGGCTCTGGGGCCAACGTCCTGACTTTC	CASSIAGGGSGANVLTF
-	TRBV18	TRBD1	TRBJ1-1	TGTGCCAGCTCACCACCTTTCGGGACAGGGGGCACTGAAGCTTTCTTT	CASSPPFGTGGTEAFF
-	TRBV19	TRBD1	TRBJ1-1	TGTGCCAGTAGTGGCAGGGGGTCTAACAACACTGAAGCTTTCTTT	CASSGRGSNNTEAFF
-	TRBV5-4	TRBD2	TRBJ2-7	TGTGCCAGCAGCTTGTCGAGCGGGATTGTGGTCTACGAGCAGTACTTC	CASSLSSGIVVYEQYF
-	TRBV5-1	TRBD2	TRBJ2-7	TGCGCCAGCAGCCCGGGGGGTACCCACGAGCAGTACTTC	CASSPGGTHEQYF
-	TRBV14	TRBD1	TRBJ2-5	TGTGCCAGCAGCCTTACAGGGGGCTCGAAGACCCAGTACTTC	CASSLTGGSKTQYF
-	TRBV28	TRBD2	TRBJ2-7	TGTGCCAGCAGTTCCCCCGGGGGAGGGACGGGCGTTTCCTACGAGCAGTACTTC	CASSSPGGGTGVSYEQYF
-	TRBV3-1/TRBV3-2	TRBD1	TRBJ2-7	TGTGCCAGCAGCCAAGTAACAGGGGGCATTTACGAGCAGTACTTC	CASSQVTGGIYEQYF
-	TRBV2	TRBD2	TRBJ2-3	TGTGCCAGCTTTAACGGGAGGTTCACAGATACGCAGTATTTT	CASFNGRFTDTQYF
-	TRBV3-1/TRBV3-2	TRBD1	TRBJ2-5	TGTGCCAGCAGCTTCTCCGGGACAGGGGGCCGGGAGACCCAGTACTTC	CASSFSGTGGRETQYF
-	TRBV6-5	-	TRBJ1-1	TGTGCCAGCAGTTACGGGACAAGGAACACTGAAGCTTTCTTT	CASSYGTRNTEAFF
-	TRBV29-1	TRBD2	TRBJ2-7	TGCAGCGTTGCTTGGGCTAGCGGGAGGTACGAGCAGTACTTC	CSVAWASGRYEQYF
-	TRBV27	TRBD1	TRBJ2-3	TGTGCCAGCAGGGACAGGGTCACAGATACGCAGTATTTT	CASRDRVTDTQYF
-	TRBV6-5	TRBD2	TRBJ2-3	TGTGCCAGCAGGGGGGAGGGCCCGGATACGCAGTATTTT	CASRGEGPDTQYF
-	TRBV30	TRBD1	TRBJ1-2	TGTGCCTGGAGTGTTGGGGGGACAGTTCATGGCTACACCTTC	CAWSVGGTVHGYTF
many	TRBV28	-	TRBJ1-3	TGTGCCAGCAGTCCTCCCCCGGGGGGCTCTGGAAACACCATATATTTT	CASSPPPGGSGNTIYF
-	TRBV7-9	-	TRBJ1-1	TGTGCCAGCCTTCGCTGGGGGCACAGGGAAGCTTTCTTT	CASLRWGHREAFF
-	TRBV20-1	TRBD1	TRBJ2-5	TGCAGTCCTGACAGGGTAGAGACCCAGTACTTC	CSPDRVETQYF
few	TRBV6-5	TRBD1	TRBJ1-1	TGTGCCAGCAGCGCACAGGGGGCGGGCACTGAAGCTTTCTTT	CASSAQGAGTEAFF
-	TRBV28	TRBD2	TRBJ2-7	TGTGCCAGCAGTTTATCTGCTAGCGGGACTGGGGCGGAGTACTTC	CASSLSASGTGAEYF
-	TRBV5-1	TRBD2	TRBJ2-5	TGCGCCAGCAGCTGGAGGACTAGCGGGAAAGAGACCCAGTACTTC	CASSWRTSGKETQYF